Presented here are 2 T cell receptor beta chains from one specimen sequenced in a study of CD8 T cells in Susac syndrome. RNA totalling about 0.5 to 1 ug underwent reverse transcription with random hexamers. MiXCR, run by TCRdb on the immunoSEQ multiplex PCR reads, gives a single entry per CDR3 protein. The sample shows some 200,000 distinct CDR3 sequences, approximately 95% of them seen only once. Material for sequencing was CD8+ T cells from PBMCs. The receptor set was obtained from a human donor with Susac syndrome.

The V gene is TRBV29-1, the J gene TRBJ2-1; the match to TRBD2 covers 8 bases. The CDR3 has 12 amino acids. Germline V CDR1 and CDR2: SQVTM, ANQGSEA. The junction had 5 bases not matched to a gene; V was cut back by 7 bases and J by 6 bases. CDR3 region: CSGPGLGNEQFF. In DNA, the CDR3 is TGCAGCGGTCCGGGACTAGGCAATGAGCAGTTCTTC.

This clonotype was picked up a small number of times. The rearrangement uses TRBV3-1 and TRBJ2-7, with 9 bases aligning to TRBD1. The V gene end was trimmed by 4 bases and the J gene end by 5 bases; junction bases not matched to a gene: 3. The CDR3 sequence is 13 residues long. Per germline, CDR1 LGHDT and CDR2 YNNKEL (reference sequence). For the CDR3, the DNA is TGTGCCAGCAGCCCCGGGACAGGGAACGAGCAGTACTTC. Translated, it gives CASSPGTGNEQYF.